The sequence of this T cell receptor (beta chain) was determined in a study of persistence of HIV-infected CD4 T cells (dated by TCRdb to between 2020 and 2021). Background for the entire study: The study isolated CMV- and HIV-1 Gag-responding CD4+ T cells from ART-treated individuals to examine antigen-driven clonal expansion of HIV-1-infected cells. Suppressive ART had been received by participants for a median of roughly 8 years. Apart from a couple of participants who underwent leukapheresis at a single time point, peripheral blood samples of up to roughly 180 mL were collected from participants at multiple time points. TCRbeta sequencing assessed the clonality of all cells in each sorted population, while proviral sequencing assessed the clonality of infected cells. The TCR cluster analysis across participants included under ten participants for CMV and over 5 participants for Gag.

Trimming costs V 4 bases and J 6 bases, and their ends lie 13 bases apart. The germline V gene sets CDR1 to SGHRS and CDR2 to YFSETQ. The CDR3 goes from the cysteine to the phenylalanine over 14 residues. Just the 42-base CDR3 DNA is kept, in frame starting at base 1. Summary of the overall study and its limitations: Because the TCR analyses were done in bulk, restricting them to just the rare CMV-responding cells that actually carried HIV-1 proviruses was not possible. Only a small number of individuals took part in the study, and only a limited range of antigens was tested. TCRbeta richness in CMV- and Gag-responding cells was significantly lower than in anti-CD3/anti-CD28-responding cells; CMV-responding cells had higher oligoclonality than CD3/CD28-stimulated and Gag-responding cells. Within the same sorted populations, how oligoclonal the TCRs were correlated with how oligoclonal the proviruses were. Degenerate expanded CDR3beta sequences were enriched in antigen-responding cells, suggesting convergent selection of CD4+ responses to CMV and Gag.

The meaning of the sample's treatment or condition label: suppressive antiretroviral therapy. Cells were stimulated with a pool of overlapping HIV-1 Gag 15-mer peptides at about 1 ug per peptide per mL. Nonresponding CD40L-negative CD69-negative CD45RO-high memory CD4+ T cells were sorted as memory populations depleted of antigen-responding cells. HIV-1-infected adults in whom suppressive ART had been started during chronic infection were enrolled as participants. Participants had undetectable plasma HIV-1 RNA below 50 copies/mL for at least 4 years. To be included, a participant needed positive CMV serology and a CD4+ T cell count above 400 cells/uL. Before stimulation, PBMCs were isolated using density centrifugation and then depleted of CD8+ T cells. For less than 20 hours, the CD8-depleted PBMCs were stimulated with anti-CD28/CD49d costimulation, a CD40-blocking antibody, and enfuvirtide to prevent new infections. Cell sorting was done on a Beckman Coulter MoFlo Legacy or XDP sorter, and dead cells were excluded with propidium iodide. For samples with more than one million cells, genomic DNA was extracted with the QIAamp DNA Mini Kit, and for all other samples the Quick-DNA Microprep Kit was used.

With regard to this clone: Its antigen is still unknown. Base qualities are not provided; no much larger clone lies one nucleotide away.

TCRbeta repertoires were sequenced from genomic DNA with the immunoSEQ hsTCRB assay version 4 in survey mode. For TCRbeta sequencing, genomic DNA was diluted to approximately 9.6 ng/uL, and up to 1 ug was used per sample. The authors' analysis ran thus. ImmunoSeq Analyzer 3.0 was used for analysis of TCRbeta data, and diversity was computed on productive nucleotide rearrangements. The improved Chao index was used to estimate lower-bound TCR diversity, and the Gini coefficient was used to estimate clonality using the Immunarch R package. Different nucleotide rearrangements encoding the same CDR3beta amino acid sequence were treated as distinct clonotypes. Differential abundance analysis found TCRbeta sequences that were significantly enriched in antigen-responding cells compared with anti-CD3/anti-CD28-activated cells. GLIPH2 clustered TCRs by predicted peptide-MHC specificity, both within individual participants and across merged participant data sets. The table was pulled from immuneACCESS by TCRdb, which kept in-frame rearrangements only. Such tables lose some clones; where checked, under half of the loss comes from unresolved V genes, and the rest has no known cause. The DNA gave D and trimming, while V, J and clone size come from that table. The table for this sample lists roughly 60,000 clones; 65% to 75% of them were counted only once. Under 2% of the sample goes to the ten largest clones.

This sequence was found in an adult man with HIV who was CMV-seropositive. The sample was CD4+ T cells sorted from PBMCs after approximately 19-hour stimulation, taken from a patient who received antiretroviral therapy. The meaning of the sample's cell subset or site label: CD40L-CD69- CD45RO-high memory CD4 T cells not responding to Gag peptides. Recombination linked TRBV5-1 to TRBJ2-2, with no confident D gene call. The DNA is TGCGCCAGCAGCCCCTTTCGAGAGGCCGGGGAGCTGTTTTTT. This codes for CASSPFREAGELFF.